The 23 T cell receptor beta chains presented below share a single source sample, sequenced in a study of blood T cell repertoires in COVID-19. Here immunoSEQ multiplex PCR was the method, and the copy in TCRdb shows in-frame clones only, minus some. The sample consists of 110,000 to 150,000 clones, more than 75% of them appearing once. The sample taken for sequencing was peripheral blood. Receptors originate from a woman aged 50 to 60 with acute or convalescent COVID-19.

V and J are TRBV3-1 (or the pseudogene TRBV3-2) and TRBJ2-7; no clear D. Per the germline V gene, CDR1 is LGHDT and CDR2 is YNNKEL (reference sequence). The CDR3 is 11 amino acids. With 6 bases removed from V and 7 bases from J, the gap between germline ends came to 10 bases. The CDR3 here is CASSYTGEQYF. The CDR3, as DNA: TGTGCCAGCAGTTATACCGGGGAGCAGTACTTC.

This rearrangement joins TRBV5-8 to TRBJ1-1; D not resolved. V was cut by 7 bases and J by 3 bases, with 10 bases left in between. This CDR3 is built from 12 residues. CDR1 and CDR2 from the germline V gene are SGHTS and YDEGEE. The CDR3 loop reads CASFREYTEAFF. The CDR3 bases are TGTGCCAGCTTCCGGGAATACACTGAAGCTTTCTTT.

This clone appeared once. This chain joins TRBV6-1 and TRBJ1-6; D gene unclear. The CDR3 contains 17 residues. From germline, CDR1 is MNHNS and CDR2 SASEGT. V gave up 4 bases and J gave up 4 bases, with 17 bases separating them. This chain's CDR3 is CASSVERPGPYNSPLHF. For the CDR3, the DNA is TGTGCCAGCAGTGTTGAGAGGCCTGGCCCTTATAATTCACCCCTCCACTTT.

The chain couples TRBV7-2 to TRBJ2-1, with TRBD2 matching 9 bases. V gave up 1 base and J gave up 5 bases; unmatched junction bases: 6. The CDR3 length is 16 residues. From germline, CDR1 is SGHTA and CDR2 FQGNSA. CDR3 nucleotide sequence: TGTGCCAGCAGCTTAGTCTGGCTAGCGGGGAACAATGAGCAGTTCTTC. Amino acids: CASSLVWLAGNNEQFF.

V is TRBV7-2 and J is TRBJ2-7, with 7 bases matching TRBD2. Losses at the gene ends were 1 base for V and 10 bases for J; bases not matched to a gene: 10. CDR3 length: 14 residues. The V gene's germline CDR1 is SGHTA and CDR2 FQGNSA. In DNA form, the CDR3 reads TGTGCCAGCAGCTTAGGCGGAAGCGGACTAGTTCAGTACTTC. It specifies CASSLGGSGLVQYF.

V and J are TRBV3-1 (or the pseudogene TRBV3-2) and TRBJ2-3; 14 positions match TRBD2. The CDR3 totals 17 residues. V lost 4 bases and J lost 5; bases outside the gene matches: 8. Germline CDR1 reads LGHDT; CDR2 reads YNNKEL (reference sequence). The CDR3 nucleotides read TGTGCCAGCAGCCCTTACGCGACTAGCGGGGGGGGAGATACGCAGTATTTT. Its translation: CASSPYATSGGGDTQYF.

This chain uses TRBV5-1 with TRBJ1-5; possible D gene TRBD1, 5 bases. V was cut by 5 bases and J by 2 bases, with 11 bases left in between. Germline CDR1 and CDR2: SGHRS and YFSETQ. The CDR3 loop spans 14 amino acids. The CDR3 protein is CASRLTEGNQPQHF. CDR3 sequence (DNA): TGCGCCAGCAGACTGACAGAGGGCAATCAGCCCCAGCATTTT. The full variable domain, completed using reference TRBV5-1 and TRBJ1-5, is KAGVTQTPRYLIKTRGQQVTLSCSPISGHRSVSWYQQTPGQGLQFLFEYFSETQRNKGNFPGRFSGRQFSNSRSEMNVSTLELGDSALYLCASRLTEGNQPQHFGDGTRLSIL.

The chain combines TRBV6-6 with TRBJ2-2; 8 nucleotides line up with TRBD2. V lost 5 bases and J lost 4; bases outside the gene matches: 9. Germline CDR1 MNHNY, CDR2 SVGAGI (reference sequence). The CDR3 runs 16 residues. The CDR3 DNA reads TGTGCCAGCAGTCGAGGCCGCGGGGGGACCACCGGGGAGCTGTTTTTT. This translates into CASSRGRGGTTGELFF.

This chain connects TRBV7-3 to TRBJ2-5; D is undetermined. Germline CDR1 and CDR2: SGHTA and FQGTGA. CDR3 length: 12 residues. V was cut by 3 bases and J by 5 bases, with 7 bases left in between. CDR3 bases: TGTGCCAGCAGCTTTGTGCGGGAGACCCAGTACTTC. Amino acid sequence: CASSFVRETQYF.

The chain is built from TRBV24-1 and TRBJ1-2; 7 positions agree with TRBD1. Germline lookup yields CDR1 KGHDR and CDR2 SFDVKD. The CDR3 has 13 amino acids. Trimming cost V 4 bases and J 4 bases; bases outside gene matches: 2. CDR3 amino acids: CATSDRTGYGYTF. The CDR3 DNA is TGTGCCACCAGTGACCGGACAGGCTATGGCTACACCTTC.

Comment on this clone: In the same sample, other DNA sequences code for this CDR3. The gene calls are TRBV3-1 (or the pseudogene TRBV3-2) and TRBJ1-2, with D tentatively TRBD1 (6 bases). CDR3 length: 12 residues. Germline CDR1 is LGHDT and CDR2 is YNNKEL (reference sequence). V was clipped by 3 bases and J by 5 bases, with 7 bases between them. The CDR3 is CASSQGAYGYTF. The CDR3 DNA reads as TGTGCCAGCAGCCAGGGGGCTTATGGCTACACCTTC.

This clone appeared a few times. This chain connects TRBV12-3 or TRBV12-4 to TRBJ1-2; TRBD1 might be the D (5 bases). This CDR3 comprises 13 residues. The germline V and J ends were trimmed by 1 base and 8 bases, with 11 bases remaining between them. CDR3 bases: TGTGCCAGCAGTTTAGAGGGGAACGTGGGCTACACCTTC. This sequence encodes CASSLEGNVGYTF.

The chain is built from TRBV3-1 (or the pseudogene TRBV3-2) and TRBJ2-2, with a weak D call TRBD2 (6 bases). The CDR3 is 16 amino acids. V was trimmed by 4 bases and J by 3 bases, leaving 15 bases between them. Germline assignment: CDR1 LGHDT and CDR2 YNNKEL (reference sequence). The CDR3 spells CASSLSGGLDTGELFF. The CDR3 bases are TGTGCCAGCAGCCTTTCTGGGGGGTTGGACACCGGGGAGCTGTTTTTT.

This clone was recorded a few times. The chain has TRBV7-2 and TRBJ2-7, with D possibly being TRBD2 (5 bases). V was trimmed by 5 bases and J by 0 bases, leaving 14 bases between them. This CDR3 is 15 amino acids long. The germline V gene encodes CDR1 SGHTA and CDR2 FQGNSA. The CDR3 DNA is TGTGCCAGCAGCACCCTAGTGGGGAGCTCCTACGAGCAGTACTTC. Translating gives CASSTLVGSSYEQYF.

The chain joins TRBV19 to TRBJ2-7; 7 nucleotides line up with TRBD1. Unmatched junction bases numbered 10, after V lost 0 bases and J lost 5 bases. Germline V gene data show CDR1 as LNHDA and CDR2 as SQIVND (reference sequence). The CDR3 sequence is 16 residues long. CDR3: CASSIDTGTGANEQYF. CDR3 bases: TGTGCCAGTAGTATAGACACCGGAACAGGGGCTAACGAGCAGTACTTC.

The chain recombines TRBV19 with TRBJ1-5, with 10 bases identical to TRBD1. Germline trimming cut 5 bases from V and 0 bases from J; bases unmatched to any gene: 4. The CDR3 has 16 residues. CDR1 is LNHDA, CDR2 SQIVND, per germline (reference sequence). In DNA form, the CDR3 reads TGTGCCAGTAGTGCGCGACAGGGGGCTAGCAATCAGCCCCAGCATTTT. Its protein product is CASSARQGASNQPQHF.

This clone is judged medium-sized. The CDR3 loop reads CASSPREPETQYF. The CDR3 nucleotides read TGTGCCAGCAGCCCCCGGGAGCCAGAGACCCAGTACTTC. The chain combines TRBV6-2 or TRBV6-3 with TRBJ2-5; D is perhaps TRBD2 (6 bases). From germline, CDR1 is MNHEY and CDR2 SVGEGT. V was cut by 6 bases and J by 4 bases, with 12 bases left in between. The CDR3 length is 13 residues.

V is TRBV9 and J is TRBJ1-3; no reliable D call. CDR1 and CDR2 (germline): SGDLS, YYNGEE. The CDR3 consists of 16 residues. Trimming pared 3 bases from V and 3 bases from J, leaving 16 bases between. DNA of the CDR3: TGTGCCAGCAGCGCGGCCCAAACTTCGGGTGGAAACACCATATATTTT. Translated: CASSAAQTSGGNTIYF.

The rearrangement uses TRBV4-2 and TRBJ1-6; D is possibly TRBD1 (5 bases). Germline CDR1 is LGHNA and CDR2 is YNFKEQ. Deletions cut 0 bases from V and 10 bases from J, with 16 bases between. The CDR3 runs to 16 residues. DNA for the CDR3: TGTGCCAGCAGCCAAGATAAGGGAGGGACCCGATCACCCCTCCACTTT. Translated: CASSQDKGGTRSPLHF.

The chain uses TRBV20-1 and TRBJ2-1, with a weak D call TRBD1 (5 bases). The CDR3 has 15 residues. V dropped 3 bases and J dropped 0 bases, with 12 bases sitting between them. In germline, CDR1 is DFQATT, CDR2 SNEGSKA (reference sequence). CDR3 loop: CSASSGSTSYNEQFF. The CDR3 DNA reads TGCAGTGCTAGTTCAGGGTCGACCTCCTACAATGAGCAGTTCTTC.

V and J are TRBV7-9 and TRBJ2-7; 8 bases match TRBD2. The CDR3 has 12 residues. Germline values: CDR1 SEHNR, CDR2 FQNEAQ (reference sequence). J lost 3 bases, V lost 11 bases, and 6 bases had no gene match. The CDR3 here is CAGQTSVYEQYF. CDR3 coding DNA: TGTGCCGGGCAGACTAGCGTCTACGAGCAGTACTTC. Drawing the rest from reference TRBV7-9 and TRBJ2-7, the complete variable domain is DTGVSQNPRHKITKRGQNVTFRCDPISEHNRLYWYRQTLGQGPEFLTYFQNEAQLEKSRLLSDRFSAERPKGSFSTLEIQRTEQGDSAMYLCAGQTSVYEQYFGPGTRLTVT.

The chain combines TRBV18 with TRBJ1-2; 7 nucleotides agree with TRBD1. Unmatched junction bases numbered 17, after V lost 6 bases and J lost 1 base. The CDR3 consists of 18 residues. The V gene's germline CDR1 is KGHSH and CDR2 LQKENI. CDR3 sequence reads: CASSPKRQGHFFNYGYTF. The CDR3 DNA reads TGTGCCAGCTCGCCTAAGAGACAGGGACACTTTTTTAACTATGGCTACACCTTC.

V usage is TRBV7-2 and J usage is TRBJ2-2, with D possibly TRBD2 on 5 matching bases. The germline V gene has CDR1 SGHTA and CDR2 FQGNSA. Trimming stripped 8 bases from V and 6 bases from J, with 19 bases between. This CDR3 spans 15 amino acids. The CDR3 spells CASGEGWSSAGELFF. CDR3 nucleotides: TGTGCCAGCGGAGAGGGATGGTCTTCTGCCGGGGAGCTGTTTTTT.